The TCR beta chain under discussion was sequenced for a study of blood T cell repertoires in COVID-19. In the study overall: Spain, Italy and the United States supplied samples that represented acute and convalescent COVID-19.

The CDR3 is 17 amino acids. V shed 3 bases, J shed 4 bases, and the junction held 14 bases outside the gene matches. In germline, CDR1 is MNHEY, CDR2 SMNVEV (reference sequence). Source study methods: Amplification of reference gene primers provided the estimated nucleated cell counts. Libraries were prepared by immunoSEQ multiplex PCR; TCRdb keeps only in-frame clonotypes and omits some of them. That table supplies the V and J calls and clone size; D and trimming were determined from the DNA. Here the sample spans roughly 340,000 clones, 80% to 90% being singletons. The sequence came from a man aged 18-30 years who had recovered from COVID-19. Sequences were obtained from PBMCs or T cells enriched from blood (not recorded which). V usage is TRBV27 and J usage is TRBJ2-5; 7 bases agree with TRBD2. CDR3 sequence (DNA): TGTGCCAGCAGTTTGAATGTGCGGCGGGGGATAGGAGAGACCCAGTACTTC. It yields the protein CASSLNVRRGIGETQYF.